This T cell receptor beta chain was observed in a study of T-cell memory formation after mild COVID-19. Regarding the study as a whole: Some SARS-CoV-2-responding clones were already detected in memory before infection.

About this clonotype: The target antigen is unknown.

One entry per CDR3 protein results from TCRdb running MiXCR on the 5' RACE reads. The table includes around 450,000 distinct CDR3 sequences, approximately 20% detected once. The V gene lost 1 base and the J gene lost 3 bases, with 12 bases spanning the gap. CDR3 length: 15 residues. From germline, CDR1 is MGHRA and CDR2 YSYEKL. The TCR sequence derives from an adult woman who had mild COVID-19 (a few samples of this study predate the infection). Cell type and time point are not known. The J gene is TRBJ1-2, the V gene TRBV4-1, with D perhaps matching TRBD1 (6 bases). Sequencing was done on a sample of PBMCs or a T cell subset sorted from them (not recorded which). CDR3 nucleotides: TGCGCCAGCAGCCAAGTAGGGAAGGGGGACTATGGCTACACCTTC. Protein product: CASSQVGKGDYGYTF.